Below, 28 T cell receptor beta chains from the same sample are listed, as sequenced in a study of T cell responses to AZD1222 COVID-19 vaccine. Profiling relied on immunoSEQ multiplex PCR, and the TCRdb table lists in-frame clones only, not all of them. Among 160,000 or so clones listed, almost 90% were seen once. Material: peripheral blood, obtained on day 0 of AZD1222 vaccination. Receptors originate from an adult in good health.

V gene TRBV6-1 combines with J gene TRBJ1-4; D is uncertain. Germline loops: CDR1 MNHNS, CDR2 SASEGT. The V end was cut by 0 bases, the J end by 6 bases, with 11 bases between. This CDR3 region has 15 residues. The CDR3 bases are TGTGCCAGCAGTGAAGCAATAGGGAGACATGAAAAACTGTTTTTT. Its translation: CASSEAIGRHEKLFF.

Only a few counts were recorded for this clone. V usage is TRBV28 and J usage is TRBJ1-5; D not certain. This CDR3 has 18 residues. Looked up from germline, CDR1 is MDHEN and CDR2 is SYDVKM. V shed 7 bases and J shed 2 bases, with 24 bases lying between them. DNA for the CDR3: TGTGCCAGCACACCACGCAGAAGGTCGGTGGAGGGCAATCAGCCCCAGCATTTT. The encoded protein is CASTPRRRSVEGNQPQHF. Filled out from reference TRBV28 and TRBJ1-5, the complete variable domain reads DVKVTQSSRYLVKRTGEKVFLECVQDMDHENMFWYRQDPGLGLRLIYFSYDVKMKEKGDIPEGYSVSREKKERFSLILESASTNQTSMYLCASTPRRRSVEGNQPQHFGDGTRLSIL.

The chain has TRBV18 and TRBJ2-7; D is ambiguous. Germline values: CDR1 KGHSH, CDR2 LQKENI. This CDR3 spans 12 amino acids. V lost 4 bases and J 3 bases, leaving 7 bases between the germline ends. The chain's CDR3 is CASSRNGYEQYF. The CDR3 DNA reads TGTGCCAGCTCACGGAATGGCTACGAGCAGTACTTC.

For the CDR3, the DNA is TGTGCCAGTCTCCAGCTAGGACAGGGAGGCAATCAGCCCCAGCATTTT. Translating it yields CASLQLGQGGNQPQHF. The J gene is TRBJ1-5, the V gene TRBV19, with TRBD1 identical over 8 bases. This CDR3 comprises 16 residues. CDR1 is LNHDA, CDR2 SQIVND, per germline (reference sequence). With V trimmed by 8 bases and J by 2 bases, 11 bases remained unmatched.

This sequence joins TRBV7-8 and TRBJ2-1; unclear D gene. V was cut by 5 bases and J by 4 bases, with 3 bases left in between. Per germline, CDR1 SGHVS and CDR2 FQNEAQ. The CDR3 is made up of 11 amino acids. CDR3 sequence: CASSHYNEQFF. DNA for the CDR3: TGTGCCAGCAGCCATTACAATGAGCAGTTCTTC. The whole variable domain, filled in from reference TRBV7-8 and TRBJ2-1, reads GAGVSQSPRYKVAKRGQDVALRCDPISGHVSLFWYQQALGQGPEFLTYFQNEAQLDKSGLPSDRFFAERPEGSVSTLKIQRTQQEDSAVYLCASSHYNEQFFGPGTRLTVL.

A single count supports this clone. The chain couples TRBV7-2 to TRBJ2-1; D unclear. The CDR3 covers 10 residues. Germline loops: CDR1 SGHTA, CDR2 FQGNSA. The V end was cut by 4 bases, the J end by 7 bases, with 2 bases between. The chain's CDR3 is CASSWNEQFF. The CDR3 coding sequence is TGTGCCAGCAGCTGGAATGAGCAGTTCTTC. The complete variable domain, with remaining parts taken from reference TRBV7-2 and TRBJ2-1, reads GAGVSQSPSNKVTEKGKDVELRCDPISGHTALYWYRQSLGQGLEFLIYFQGNSAPDKSGLPSDRFSAERTGGSVSTLTIQRTQQEDSAVYLCASSWNEQFFGPGTRLTVL.

The CDR3 loop is CATSDSRAGNQPQHF. The CDR3, as DNA: TGTGCCACCAGTGATTCCAGGGCGGGCAATCAGCCCCAGCATTTT. The chain joins TRBV24-1 to TRBJ1-5; TRBD1 is a possible D gene (5 bases). This CDR3 spans 15 amino acids. The V gene's germline CDR1 is KGHDR and CDR2 SFDVKD. V gave up 2 bases and J gave up 2 bases, with 9 bases separating them.

The chain links TRBV9 to TRBJ1-1; maybe TRBD1 (5 bases). This CDR3 has 16 residues. Looked up from germline, CDR1 is SGDLS and CDR2 is YYNGEE. Between the trimmed V and J ends, which lost 0 bases and 0 bases, there was a span of 12 bases. The DNA for the CDR3 is TGTGCCAGCAGCGTAGGGCAGGGTAAGATGAACACTGAAGCTTTCTTT. This encodes CASSVGQGKMNTEAFF.

The chain carries TRBV4-3 and TRBJ1-6, with 9 nucleotides matching TRBD1. The CDR3 is made up of 16 amino acids. Germline CDR1 reads LGHNA; CDR2 reads YSLEER. V lost 2 bases to trimming and J lost 8 bases; unmatched junction nucleotides: 7. CDR3 region: CASSQNRDRDYSPLHF. CDR3 DNA: TGCGCCAGCAGCCAAAACCGGGACAGGGATTATTCACCCCTCCACTTT.

The chain joins TRBV7-9 to TRBJ1-3; D is perhaps TRBD1 (5 bases). Germline V CDR1 and CDR2: SEHNR, FQNEAQ (reference sequence). The CDR3 consists of 12 residues. V was cut by 5 bases and J by 15 bases, with 17 bases left in between. The CDR3 DNA reads as TGTGCCAGCAGCCCCGGGACGGCCACTGGATATTTT. Its protein product is CASSPGTATGYF.

This CDR3 reads CSADARAGLRETQYF. DNA for the CDR3: TGCAGCGCCGACGCCAGGGCGGGCTTGCGAGAGACCCAGTACTTC. This chain joins TRBV29-1 and TRBJ2-5; possibly TRBD1 or TRBD2 for D (5 bases each). CDR3 length: 15 residues. The V end lost 7 bases, the J end lost 4 bases, and 22 bases lay between the germline ends. Germline V gives CDR1 SQVTM, CDR2 ANQGSEA.

V is TRBV12-3 or TRBV12-4 and J is TRBJ1-1; possible D gene TRBD1, 6 bases. The CDR3 sequence is 13 residues long. Between the trimmed V and J ends, which lost 1 base and 7 bases, there was a span of 10 bases. CDR3 loop: CASSLGGAVEAFF. In DNA form, the CDR3 reads TGTGCCAGCAGTTTAGGGGGGGCGGTTGAAGCTTTCTTT.

V usage is TRBV13 and J usage is TRBJ2-7, with D unclear. V dropped 4 bases and J dropped 3 bases, with 10 bases sitting between them. Per the germline V gene, CDR1 is PRHDT and CDR2 is FYEKMQ (reference sequence). CDR3 size: 13 residues. The CDR3 sequence is CASSSRRIYEQYF. Here the CDR3 DNA reads TGTGCCAGCAGCTCCCGACGGATCTACGAGCAGTACTTC.

In this sample, this clone turned up once. The gene calls are TRBV5-1 and TRBJ1-4, with D perhaps TRBD1 (6 bases). Trimming took 4 bases from V and 7 from J, leaving 17 bases between them. The CDR3 runs to 15 residues. Germline V gene sequence: CDR1 SGHRS, CDR2 YFSETQ. The chain's CDR3 is CASSLDRTSSEKLFF. CDR3 bases: TGCGCCAGCAGCCTCGACAGGACCTCGAGTGAAAAACTGTTTTTT. The whole variable domain, filled in from reference TRBV5-1 and TRBJ1-4, reads KAGVTQTPRYLIKTRGQQVTLSCSPISGHRSVSWYQQTPGQGLQFLFEYFSETQRNKGNFPGRFSGRQFSNSRSEMNVSTLELGDSALYLCASSLDRTSSEKLFFGSGTQLSVL.

This clone was counted ten times or more. V usage is TRBV7-6 and J usage is TRBJ2-2; 9 positions match TRBD2. The CDR3 contains 15 residues. The V segment lost 1 base and the J segment 7 bases; nucleotides outside the gene matches: 4. Germline loops: CDR1 SGHVS, CDR2 FNYEAQ. Here the CDR3 reads CASSLGGGAIGELFF. CDR3 DNA: TGTGCCAGCAGCTTAGGCGGGGGGGCCATCGGGGAGCTGTTTTTT.

The chain employs TRBV18 and TRBJ2-2; D is perhaps TRBD1 (5 bases). The germline V and J ends were trimmed by 0 bases and 0 bases, with 8 bases remaining between them. Germline CDR1 reads KGHSH; CDR2 reads LQKENI. This CDR3 comprises 16 residues. CDR3 DNA sequence: TGTGCCAGCTCACCACCGAACAGGCCGAACACCGGGGAGCTGTTTTTT. As protein: CASSPPNRPNTGELFF. Together with reference TRBV18 and TRBJ2-2, the CDR3 gives the full variable domain: NAGVMQNPRHLVRRRGQEARLRCSPMKGHSHVYWYRQLPEEGLKFMVYLQKENIIDESGMPKERFSAEFPKEGPSILRIQQVVRGDSAAYFCASSPPNRPNTGELFFGEGSRLTVL.

The CDR3 is CATRPGLASYNEQFF. CDR3 DNA: TGTGCCACTCGGCCGGGACTAGCGTCTTACAATGAGCAGTTCTTC. V usage is TRBV6-5 and J usage is TRBJ2-1, with 10 positions matching TRBD2. Germline CDR1 and CDR2: MNHEY and SVGAGI. The J segment lost 4 bases and the V segment lost 10 bases, leaving 10 bases of the junction unmatched. This CDR3 is built from 15 residues.

This clone was seen only a few times. The chain has TRBV9 and TRBJ1-5, with 11 bases lining up with TRBD1. Germline CDR1 and CDR2: SGDLS and YYNGEE. J was trimmed by 5 bases and V by 4 bases; bases with no gene match: 8. This CDR3 has 16 residues. In nucleotides, the CDR3 is TGTGCCAGCAGCCCCCGGGACAGGGGGGGTGATCAGCCCCAGCATTTT. This translates into CASSPRDRGGDQPQHF.

The chain joins TRBV19 to TRBJ2-3; 8 bases line up with TRBD2. This CDR3 region has 16 residues. Losses at the gene ends were 10 bases for V and 2 bases for J; bases not matched to a gene: 14. CDR1 is LNHDA and CDR2 is SQIVND in the germline V gene (reference sequence). Written as DNA, the CDR3 is TGTGCCACGACCGCTGGGCTAGCGGGTTCCACAGATACGCAGTATTTT. Protein sequence: CATTAGLAGSTDTQYF.

The rearrangement links TRBV5-1 to TRBJ1-3; D is unclear. This CDR3 is built from 12 residues. The germline V gene encodes CDR1 SGHRS and CDR2 YFSETQ. V was pared by 0 bases and J by 14 bases, with 12 bases between. The chain's CDR3 is CASSLEERRLYF. The CDR3 DNA reads as TGCGCCAGCAGCTTGGAAGAAAGGCGCCTATATTTT.

The V gene is TRBV24-1, the J gene TRBJ1-1; D is uncertain. The CDR3 spans 13 residues. Germline CDR1 KGHDR, CDR2 SFDVKD. Trimming took off 6 bases at V and 0 bases at J, with 7 bases between the two ends. The CDR3, as DNA: TGTGCCACCAGTTACTCGGTGAACACTGAAGCTTTCTTT. It yields the protein CATSYSVNTEAFF.

This chain links TRBV10-3 with TRBJ2-2; weak D call: TRBD1 (6 bases). The germline V gene encodes CDR1 ENHRY and CDR2 SYGVKD. Trimming took off 10 bases at V and 6 bases at J, with 18 bases between the two ends. The CDR3 contains 14 residues. CDR3 region: CATQDSFYSGELFF. CDR3 coding DNA: TGTGCCACACAGGACAGCTTCTATTCCGGGGAGCTGTTTTTT.

The chain carries TRBV10-1 and TRBJ1-3; maybe TRBD1 (6 bases). Per the germline V gene, CDR1 is WNHNN and CDR2 is SYGVQD (reference sequence). The CDR3 sequence is 15 residues long. The ends were cut back, 7 bases at V and 1 base at J, with 14 bases in the middle. The CDR3 here is CASNQGLPSGNTIYF. CDR3 in DNA: TGCGCCAGCAATCAGGGGTTACCTTCTGGAAACACCATATATTTT.

This clone has just one count. The rearrangement links TRBV7-9 to TRBJ1-1; D uncertain. V was shortened by 5 bases and J by 1 base, with 8 bases between the two germline ends. The CDR3 has 13 amino acids. Germline V gene sequence: CDR1 SEHNR, CDR2 FQNEAQ (reference sequence). The CDR3 DNA follows: TGTGCCAGCAGCCCGTCAGAGAACACTGAAGCTTTCTTT. This codes for CASSPSENTEAFF.

The genes are TRBV10-3 and TRBJ2-7, with 7 bases aligning to TRBD2. From germline, CDR1 is ENHRY and CDR2 SYGVKD. CDR3 length: 17 amino acids. The ends lost 0 bases at V and 5 bases at J; junction bases unmatched: 13. CDR3 nucleotides: TGTGCCATCAGTGAGTCGCCGGGAACTAGCGTCAACCACGAGCAGTACTTC. This translates into CAISESPGTSVNHEQYF.

The CDR3 DNA sequence: TGTGCCAGCAGCTTGAGGAGACAGGGGGCAGCTGAAGCTTTCTTT. Its protein is CASSLRRQGAAEAFF. The chain has TRBV5-4 and TRBJ1-1; 10 bases are a match to TRBD1. Germline-derived CDR1 and CDR2 are SGHNT and YYREEE (reference sequence). CDR3 length equals 15 residues. V shed 1 base, J shed 6 bases, and the junction held 6 bases outside the gene matches.

The chain couples TRBV15 to TRBJ1-5, with D uncertain. Germline V CDR1 and CDR2: LNHNV, YYDKDF (reference sequence). The CDR3 consists of 15 residues. The V end was cut by 0 bases, the J end by 6 bases, with 12 bases between. The CDR3 DNA reads as TGTGCCACCAGCAGAGAATATGGAGAGAGTCAGCCCCAGCATTTT. Protein sequence: CATSREYGESQPQHF.

The chain links TRBV6-5 to TRBJ2-2, with D perhaps matching TRBD2 (5 bases). Germline assignment: CDR1 MNHEY and CDR2 SVGAGI. V lost 6 bases and J 5 bases, leaving 7 bases between the germline ends. CDR3 length: 12 amino acids. For the CDR3, the DNA is TGTGCCAGCAGGGAGGTAACCGGGGAGCTGTTTTTT. It specifies CASREVTGELFF.